The 23 T cell receptor beta chains in this list originate from one sample, sequenced in a study of shared T cell receptors in the human thymus. TCRdb keeps only in-frame clones here, not all; method: immunoSEQ multiplex PCR. The sample records about 660,000 clones, around 89% being singletons. The same data also contributed to another study, on human thymus T cells.

The sequencing sample was made of thymocytes. The source is a boy younger than two with a congenital heart defect.

The chain has TRBV19 and TRBJ1-2, with TRBD1 identical over 8 bases. Unmatched junction bases numbered 13, after V lost 6 bases and J lost 7 bases. Germline-derived CDR1 and CDR2 are LNHDA and SQIVND (reference sequence). The length of the CDR3 is 15 residues. The CDR3 nucleotides are TGTGCCAGTAGCAAGCTCCCCCAGGGGGCGCTTGGCTACACCTTC. Protein: CASSKLPQGALGYTF. The variable domain in full, completed from reference TRBV19 and TRBJ1-2, reads DGGITQSPKYLFRKEGQNVTLSCEQNLNHDAMYWYRQDPGQGLRLIYYSQIVNDFQKGDIAEGYSVSREKKESFPLTVTSAQKNPTAFYLCASSKLPQGALGYTFGSGTRLTVV.

Notes on this clone: The junction departs from the called germline gene at one end, perhaps through a read error. The CDR3 is CASRQTGF. As DNA, the CDR3 is TGTGCCAGCAGGCAGACAGGGTTT. This chain joins TRBV2 and TRBJ1-1; 7 bases agree with TRBD1. Looked up from germline, CDR1 is SNHLY and CDR2 is FYNNEI. The CDR3 extends over 8 amino acids.

The chain carries TRBV5-4 and TRBJ2-7, with D perhaps matching TRBD1 (5 bases). This CDR3 region has 15 residues. Trimming stripped 3 bases from V and 0 bases from J, with 13 bases between. Germline lookup yields CDR1 SGHNT and CDR2 YYREEE (reference sequence). CDR3 in amino acids: CASSSGHLSSYEQYF. The DNA for the CDR3 is TGTGCCAGCAGCTCCGGACACCTTAGCTCCTACGAGCAGTACTTC.

The chain is built from TRBV7-8 and TRBJ2-1, with TRBD2 identical over 16 bases. The CDR3 consists of 18 residues. Germline loops: CDR1 SGHVS, CDR2 FQNEAQ. V shed 1 base and J 7 bases; nucleotides not matched to a gene: 7. As DNA, the CDR3 is TGTGCCAGCAGCTTAGGGGGGACTAGCGGGAGGGCCAGTAATGAGCAGTTCTTC. This codes for CASSLGGTSGRASNEQFF.

The gene calls are TRBV27 and TRBJ2-7, with 7 bases aligning to TRBD1. This CDR3 has 15 amino acids. Germline CDR1 is MNHEY and CDR2 is SMNVEV (reference sequence). V was pared by 0 bases and J by 5 bases, with 7 bases of the junction left unmatched. The DNA for the CDR3 is TGTGCCAGCAGTTTATCCCTTGACAGGGTTCACGAGCAGTACTTC. Amino acids: CASSLSLDRVHEQYF.

V is TRBV10-3 and J is TRBJ2-7; TRBD2 matches 8 bases. Germline-derived CDR1 and CDR2 are ENHRY and SYGVKD. The CDR3 is 17 residues long. The J segment lost 0 bases and the V segment lost 3 bases, leaving 10 bases of the junction unmatched. CDR3 in amino acids: CAISETSGYDFSYEQYF. Here the CDR3 DNA reads TGTGCCATCAGTGAAACTAGCGGATACGACTTCTCCTACGAGCAGTACTTC.

The chain joins TRBV10-1 to TRBJ2-3; weak D call: TRBD1 (5 bases). The CDR3 extends over 13 amino acids. Germline values: CDR1 WNHNN, CDR2 SYGVQD (reference sequence). V dropped 8 bases and J dropped 2 bases, with 11 bases sitting between them. As DNA, the CDR3 is TGCGCCAGCGGAAGGGGATTCACAGATACGCAGTATTTT. Translation: CASGRGFTDTQYF.

This chain connects TRBV6-1 to TRBJ1-3; D is perhaps TRBD1 (6 bases). CDR1 is MNHNS, CDR2 SASEGT, per germline. V dropped 8 bases and J dropped 0 bases, with 14 bases sitting between them. This CDR3 contains 15 residues. The CDR3 sequence: CASQGGTFSGNTIYF. Here the CDR3 DNA reads TGTGCCAGCCAAGGGGGAACCTTCTCTGGAAACACCATATATTTT.

The chain recombines TRBV6-1 with TRBJ1-2; 8 bases map to TRBD1. Germline V gene data show CDR1 as MNHNS and CDR2 as SASEGT. CDR3 length equals 14 residues. V dropped 1 base and J dropped 5; count of bases not matched to a gene: 3. The CDR3: CASSEGTGRYGYTF. CDR3 nucleotide sequence: TGTGCCAGCAGTGAAGGGACAGGGCGGTATGGCTACACCTTC.

The V and J genes are TRBV5-6 and TRBJ2-4; D is perhaps TRBD2 (6 bases). The CDR3 runs 19 residues. Per the germline V gene, CDR1 is SGHDT and CDR2 is YYEEEE. Trimming removed 1 base at V and 0 bases at J, with 20 bases between. The CDR3 protein is CASSLYHSRGFQAKNIQYF. CDR3 coding DNA: TGTGCCAGCAGCTTGTACCATTCCCGGGGGTTCCAAGCCAAAAACATTCAGTACTTC.

The chain joins TRBV6-1 to TRBJ2-5, with TRBD2 matching over 7 bases. The CDR3 is 16 amino acids. The V segment lost 3 bases and the J segment 0 bases; nucleotides outside the gene matches: 7. CDR1 MNHNS and CDR2 SASEGT come from the germline V gene. This chain's CDR3 is CASSDVKGRDQETQYF. CDR3 nucleotides: TGTGCCAGCAGTGATGTGAAGGGGAGGGACCAAGAGACCCAGTACTTC.

The chain combines TRBV10-3 with TRBJ2-5; 8 bases are a match to TRBD1. This CDR3 has 14 residues. Germline values: CDR1 ENHRY, CDR2 SYGVKD. With V trimmed by 4 bases and J by 4 bases, 5 bases remained unmatched. The CDR3 DNA sequence: TGTGCCATCAGTGGCAGGGGGCGCCGAGAGACCCAGTACTTC. It codes for CAISGRGRRETQYF.

The gene calls are TRBV12-5 and TRBJ2-7; D may be TRBD2 (6 bases). The CDR3 is 15 residues long. Trimming pared 5 bases from V and 2 bases from J, leaving 16 bases between. Germline-derived CDR1 and CDR2 are LGHNT and FRNRAP. The CDR3 protein is CASGPSGRGAYEQYF. In DNA, the CDR3 is TGTGCTAGTGGTCCCTCGGGGCGGGGAGCCTACGAGCAGTACTTC.

The chain joins TRBV5-3 to TRBJ1-5; a weak D match, TRBD1 (5 bases). TRBV5-3 carries the ORF label, with uncertain function. Trimming cost V 3 bases and J 8 bases, with 12 bases left between them. The CDR3 runs 13 residues. The CDR3: CARSSDPREPQHF. CDR3 bases: TGTGCCAGAAGCTCGGACCCCAGGGAGCCCCAGCATTTT.

V is TRBV7-2 and J is TRBJ2-6; 8 bases line up with TRBD2. With V trimmed by 7 bases and J by 2 bases, 13 bases remained unmatched. Germline V CDR1 and CDR2: SGHTA, FQGNSA. This CDR3 spans 18 amino acids. The CDR3 DNA is TGTGCCAGCACCCTCGAGGCGGGGGGCGCCCCTGGGGCCAACGTCCTGACTTTC. Its protein product is CASTLEAGGAPGANVLTF.

The chain is built from TRBV28 and TRBJ1-2, with D hard to call. This CDR3 is built from 17 residues. Germline values: CDR1 MDHEN, CDR2 SYDVKM. V lost 5 bases and J lost 4, with 23 bases in between. The CDR3 nucleotides read TGTGCCAGCAGTCCGAAACTAGAACGGACGGGCACCTATGGCTACACCTTC. Its translation is CASSPKLERTGTYGYTF.

J is TRBJ2-1 and V is TRBV5-1; TRBD2 agrees at 8 bases. In germline, CDR1 is SGHRS, CDR2 YFSETQ. V was pared by 4 bases and J by 6 bases, with 6 bases of the junction left unmatched. This CDR3 region has 14 residues. CDR3 nucleotides: TGCGCCAGCAGCCCGGGACTAGGGAGCAATGAGCAGTTCTTC. Residues: CASSPGLGSNEQFF.

The V gene is TRBV10-2, the J gene TRBJ2-7; 10 bases fit TRBD2. Trimming at V came to 7 bases and at J to 2 bases, leaving 11 bases not matched to a gene. This CDR3 comprises 16 residues. Per germline, CDR1 WSHSY and CDR2 SAAADI. CDR3 sequence (DNA): TGCGCCAGCAAAGAGGAACTAGCGGGAATTACCTACGAGCAGTACTTC. This encodes CASKEELAGITYEQYF.

This rearrangement joins TRBV7-9 to TRBJ1-2, with 7 bases aligning to TRBD1. The J segment lost 2 bases and the V segment lost 5 bases, leaving 11 bases of the junction unmatched. In germline, CDR1 is SEHNR, CDR2 FQNEAQ (reference sequence). The CDR3 is 16 amino acids. CDR3 bases: TGTGCCAGCAGCACAGAGGAGAACAGGGGAAACTATGGCTACACCTTC. It encodes CASSTEENRGNYGYTF.

V is TRBV30 and J is TRBJ2-1; 11 bases are shared with TRBD1. From germline, CDR1 is GTSNPN and CDR2 SVGIG (reference sequence). The CDR3 runs to 17 residues. Losses at the gene ends were 0 bases for V and 1 base for J; bases not matched to a gene: 5. The chain's CDR3 is CAWSVGTGGKSYNEQFF. CDR3 nucleotide sequence: TGTGCCTGGAGTGTAGGGACAGGGGGAAAATCCTACAATGAGCAGTTCTTC. Full variable domain (remainder filled in from reference TRBV30 and TRBJ2-1): SQTIHQWPATLVQPVGSPLSLECTVEGTSNPNLYWYRQAAGRGLQLLFYSVGIGQISSEVPQNLSASRPQDRQFILSSKKLLLSDSGFYLCAWSVGTGGKSYNEQFFGPGTRLTVL.

The rearrangement joins TRBV30 to TRBJ1-3; no definite D call. V was clipped by 8 bases and J by 0 bases, with 17 bases between them. The CDR3 runs 15 residues. The germline V gene has CDR1 GTSNPN and CDR2 SVGIG (reference sequence). CDR3 bases: TGTGCCCTGGAGAACTTTCCGAGCTCTGGAAACACCATATATTTT. This sequence encodes CALENFPSSGNTIYF.

The V call is TRBV27, the J call TRBJ2-2; 9 bases fit TRBD1. Germline CDR1 is MNHEY and CDR2 is SMNVEV (reference sequence). V trimming: 5 bases; J trimming: 6 bases; junction bases outside the gene matches: 4. The CDR3 is 14 residues long. The CDR3 sequence: CASSVDRGAGELFF. DNA of the CDR3: TGTGCCAGCAGTGTTGACAGGGGGGCCGGGGAGCTGTTTTTT.

This clone appeared a single time. The CDR3 bases are TGTGCCAGCAGCTTAGGTACTAGCGGGCCACGTGGGTTTGAGCAGTTCTTC. Its translation is CASSLGTSGPRGFEQFF. The chain uses TRBV11-2 and TRBJ2-1, with TRBD2 matching over 9 bases. The CDR3 sequence is 17 residues long. CDR1 and CDR2 from the germline V gene are SGHAT and FQNNGV. The V and J ends lost 1 base and 9 bases, in that order; junction bases with no gene match: 13.